This T cell receptor (beta chain) was sequenced during a study of post-analysis software for immune sequencing data. Study observations and caveats: Relative to controls, patients had about five TRBV segments at higher frequency, with TRBV5-6, TRBV5-1 and TRBV20-1 among these.

To note about this clonotype: The antigen remains undetermined.

Carried by the TCR beta cDNA libraries were unique molecular identifiers. MiXCR, applied by TCRdb to the PCR reads, yields one record per CDR3 protein. The sample holds about 430,000 distinct CDR3 sequences, approximately 39% seen once. Trimming left V 1 base short and J 6 bases short, with 9 bases between. Germline assignment: CDR1 MGHDK and CDR2 SYGVNS. There are 13 residues in the CDR3. This TCR derives from a girl aged 2 to 10 with multiple sclerosis. Material: blood. The V call is TRBV25-1, the J call TRBJ1-2, with D hard to call. The CDR3 loop reads CASSESEYDGYTF. CDR3 in DNA: TGTGCCAGCAGTGAATCAGAGTACGATGGCTACACCTTC.